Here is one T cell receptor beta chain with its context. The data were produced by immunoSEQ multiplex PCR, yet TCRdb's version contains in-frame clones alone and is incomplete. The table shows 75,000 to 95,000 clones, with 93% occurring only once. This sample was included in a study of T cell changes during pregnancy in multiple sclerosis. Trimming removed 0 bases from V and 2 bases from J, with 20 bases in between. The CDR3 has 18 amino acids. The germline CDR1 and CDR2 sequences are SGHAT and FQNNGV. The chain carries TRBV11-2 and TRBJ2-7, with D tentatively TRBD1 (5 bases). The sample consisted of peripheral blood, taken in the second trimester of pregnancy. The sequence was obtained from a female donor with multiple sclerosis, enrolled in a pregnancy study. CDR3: CASSLDEWGGRRAYEQYF. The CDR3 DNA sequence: TGTGCCAGCAGCTTAGATGAATGGGGCGGAAGGAGAGCCTACGAGCAGTACTTC.